The table lists the clone carrying this T cell receptor (beta chain) with a few counts. Its antigen is currently unknown. This sample was included in a study of blood T cells in healthy people across ages. Study results and caveats: Significant beta diversity loss was already apparent by age 40, declining roughly linearly.

Germline V gene data show CDR1 as SEHNR and CDR2 as FQNEAQ (reference sequence). The trim removed 5 bases at V and 4 bases at J, leaving 14 bases unmatched. This CDR3 is built from 17 residues. The authors ran a second PCR of 7 to 11 cycles using a sample-barcoded 5' primer and a J-beta primer mix. TCRdb fed the 5' RACE reads into MiXCR, producing one record per CDR3 protein. Here the sample spans some 1,000,000 distinct CDR3 sequences, around 27% being singletons. At least 7 million PBMCs were isolated per sample. Per sample, no less than 6 micrograms of total RNA were extracted. The same data also contributed to another study, on T cells of mothers and their children. From that second work: Sample barcodes and 2-4 random nucleotides were added by the M1S primer of the second PCR.

Material: blood. The TCR sequence derives from a girl aged 2 to 9 in good health. V gene TRBV7-9 combines with J gene TRBJ1-2; 9 bases agree with TRBD1. Written as DNA, the CDR3 is TGTGCCAGCAGCAACCTCAAGACCCCGGGACAGGGCTATGGCTACACCTTC. This sequence encodes CASSNLKTPGQGYGYTF.